The 28 T cell receptor beta chains given below trace back to one sample, sequenced in a study of identical twins (TCRdb year 2016). Library creation used 5' RACE. TCRdb lists the instrument as Illumina HiSeq 2000. TCRdb ran its own pipeline on the public reads, namely fastp trimming at Q25 and MiXCR clone calling, and kept in-frame beta chains. Rows are unified per CDR3 protein, each entry keeping the most common DNA and genes. For this sample there are approximately 1.8 million distinct CDR3 sequences; under 35% appear just once. The top ten clones comprise about 0.27% of the sample. Input material: cord blood. These TCRs come from a newborn girl in good health.

This clonotype was recorded many times. The chain carries TRBV9 and TRBJ2-3; D gene ambiguous. CDR3 length: 13 residues. The V gene's germline CDR1 is SGDLS and CDR2 YYNGEE. Trimming cost V 0 bases and J 2 bases, with 4 bases left between them. CDR3 in amino acids: CASSVAVTDTQYF. In nucleotides, the CDR3 is TGTGCCAGCAGCGTAGCTGTCACAGATACGCAGTATTTT.

Points on this clonotype: The junction does not match germline at one end; this may be a read error. CDR3 protein: CAASDFGTGTGELFF. The CDR3 region has the DNA TGTGCCGCCAGTGATTTTGGGACAGGGACCGGGGAGCTGTTTTTT. The V call is TRBV24-1, the J call TRBJ2-2, with 9 bases that match TRBD1. Germline V gene data show CDR1 as KGHDR and CDR2 as SFDVKD. The CDR3 contains 15 residues.

This clonotype was seen many times. V gene TRBV28 combines with J gene TRBJ1-2; no firm D call. Germline CDR1 reads MDHEN; CDR2 reads SYDVKM. This CDR3 comprises 13 residues. The germline V and J ends were trimmed by 5 bases and 2 bases, with 9 bases remaining between them. CDR3 sequence (DNA): TGTGCCAGCAGTGTCGGGAGGAACTATGGCTACACCTTC. Its protein is CASSVGRNYGYTF.

The chain has TRBV2 and TRBJ1-4; 9 nucleotides align to TRBD1. The germline CDR1 and CDR2 sequences are SNHLY and FYNNEI. The CDR3 contains 15 residues. Trimming took 8 bases from V and 7 from J; bases not matched to a gene: 11. The DNA of the CDR3 is TGTGCCAGCTCCGTCTTCGGACAGGGGCGTGAAAAACTGTTTTTT. Its protein product is CASSVFGQGREKLFF.

The rearrangement joins TRBV7-2 to TRBJ1-4; D is undetermined. Germline V gene lookup returns CDR1 SGHTA and CDR2 FQGNSA. CDR3 length equals 14 residues. V gave up 3 bases and J gave up 5 bases, with 10 bases separating them. The CDR3 DNA reads as TGTGCCAGCAGCTTTGGAATTAAAAATGAAAAACTGTTTTTT. Protein sequence: CASSFGIKNEKLFF.

This clonotype was counted only a few times. The rearrangement links TRBV4-1 to TRBJ2-7, with D possibly TRBD1 on 5 matching bases. Germline V gene sequence: CDR1 MGHRA, CDR2 YSYEKL. V was clipped by 1 base and J by 3 bases, with 13 bases between them. The CDR3 covers 15 residues. The CDR3 region is CASSQGDRSIYEQYF. The CDR3 bases are TGCGCCAGCAGCCAAGGAGACAGATCTATCTACGAGCAGTACTTC.

This sequence joins TRBV10-3 and TRBJ1-1; TRBD1 aligns across 11 bases. The V segment lost 7 bases and the J segment 3 bases; nucleotides outside the gene matches: 4. The CDR3 runs to 14 residues. Per the germline V gene, CDR1 is ENHRY and CDR2 is SYGVKD. The CDR3 is CAIKGQGAHTEAFF. CDR3 in DNA: TGTGCCATCAAAGGACAGGGGGCGCACACTGAAGCTTTCTTT.

V and J are TRBV6-6 and TRBJ1-2; a weak D match, TRBD1 (6 bases). The germline CDR1 and CDR2 sequences are MNHNY and SVGAGI (reference sequence). The CDR3 is 15 residues long. Trimming stripped 2 bases from V and 6 bases from J, with 16 bases between. The CDR3, as DNA: TGTGCCAGCAGTTACGCGTCCGGGACACTTAATGGCTACACCTTC. It translates to CASSYASGTLNGYTF.

In regard to this clonotype: Relative to the germline gene, one junction end is altered; a read error may explain this. V gene TRBV29-1 combines with J gene TRBJ2-3; TRBD2 matches 7 bases. This CDR3 is 16 amino acids long. Germline loops: CDR1 SQVTM, CDR2 ANQGSEA. CDR3 sequence reads: CSVMPAPGGGTDKQYF. The CDR3 DNA follows: TGCAGCGTTATGCCAGCCCCGGGGGGAGGCACAGATAAGCAGTATTTT.

There are a few counts of this clonotype. The chain carries TRBV7-9 and TRBJ2-1; TRBD2 matches 9 bases. This CDR3 has 17 amino acids. The germline V gene has CDR1 SEHNR and CDR2 FQNEAQ (reference sequence). The trim removed 1 base at V and 4 bases at J, leaving 8 bases unmatched. Written as DNA, the CDR3 is TGTGCCAGCAGCTTAGAGGGCGGACTAGCGCTTTACAATGAGCAGTTCTTC. As protein: CASSLEGGLALYNEQFF.

CDR3 nucleotides: TGCGCCAGCAGGACTGAGGGCGGGAAGGCTTTCTTT. Its translation is CASRTEGGKAFF. The chain recombines TRBV5-1 with TRBJ1-1; D remains ambiguous. The CDR3 is 12 amino acids. CDR1 and CDR2 from the germline V gene are SGHRS and YFSETQ. With 5 bases removed from V and 11 bases from J, the gap between germline ends came to 16 bases.

The rearrangement uses TRBV3-1 and TRBJ2-1, with 8 bases lining up with TRBD2. The CDR3 spans 17 residues. Germline lookup yields CDR1 LGHDT and CDR2 YNNKEL (reference sequence). V lost 7 bases, J lost 4 bases, and 15 bases stayed unmatched. The CDR3 sequence: CASISESGGASYNEQFF. CDR3 bases: TGTGCCAGCATATCCGAATCCGGGGGGGCCTCATACAATGAGCAGTTCTTC.

The rearrangement joins TRBV10-3 to TRBJ2-1; D may be TRBD2 (5 bases). Germline loops: CDR1 ENHRY, CDR2 SYGVKD. Between the trimmed V and J ends, which lost 8 bases and 1 base, there was a span of 9 bases. This CDR3 contains 13 residues. The CDR3 sequence is CAIARGSYNEQFF. The CDR3, as DNA: TGTGCCATCGCACGGGGTTCCTACAATGAGCAGTTCTTC.

This clonotype showed up just a few times. This chain joins TRBV20-1 and TRBJ1-5; D not resolved. Trimming shortened V by 3 bases and J by 1 base, and 10 bases separated the two germline ends. This CDR3 region has 14 residues. CDR1 is DFQATT and CDR2 is SNEGSKA in the germline V gene (reference sequence). The CDR3 here is CSASLGWSNQPQHF. CDR3 sequence (DNA): TGCAGTGCTAGTCTGGGTTGGAGCAATCAGCCCCAGCATTTT.

This chain connects TRBV4-2 to TRBJ2-3; no clear D. The V end was cut by 1 base, the J end by 1 base, with 15 bases between. CDR3 size: 17 residues. The V gene's germline CDR1 is LGHNA and CDR2 YNFKEQ. Here the CDR3 DNA reads TGTGCCAGCAGCCAAGGAGGCCCTCACCAGGGCACAGATACGCAGTATTTT. Its translation is CASSQGGPHQGTDTQYF.

This clonotype was found a few times. J is TRBJ2-6 and V is TRBV12-3 or TRBV12-4; 7 bases align to TRBD1. V gave up 3 bases and J gave up 3 bases; unmatched junction bases: 5. The CDR3 runs 16 residues. The CDR3 sequence: CASSLTGLNGANVLTF. CDR3 DNA sequence: TGTGCCAGCAGTTTGACAGGGCTGAATGGGGCCAACGTCCTGACTTTC.

V is TRBV2 and J is TRBJ2-1; D call uncertain. V was pared by 4 bases and J by 4 bases, with 8 bases between. Germline V gene lookup returns CDR1 SNHLY and CDR2 FYNNEI. This CDR3 is 13 amino acids long. This CDR3 reads CASSAEKYNEQFF. CDR3 bases: TGTGCCAGCAGTGCGGAGAAGTACAATGAGCAGTTCTTC.

This clonotype was counted only a few times. The chain links TRBV20-1 to TRBJ1-2, with no clear D. The length of the CDR3 is 12 residues. The V gene's germline CDR1 is DFQATT and CDR2 SNEGSKA (reference sequence). With 5 bases removed from V and 1 base from J, the gap between germline ends came to 8 bases. CDR3 DNA sequence: TGCAGTGCTTCATACAGTAACTATGGCTACACCTTC. Encoded protein: CSASYSNYGYTF.

The rearrangement links TRBV4-2 to TRBJ2-1, with a tentative D call TRBD2 (5 bases). CDR3 length: 17 amino acids. Between the trimmed V and J ends, which lost 0 bases and 0 bases, there was a span of 12 bases. The germline V gene has CDR1 LGHNA and CDR2 YNFKEQ. The CDR3 DNA sequence: TGTGCCAGCAGCCAAGAGTTTAGAGGGAGCTCCTACAATGAGCAGTTCTTC. Translating it yields CASSQEFRGSSYNEQFF.

This clonotype was observed a handful of times. The chain links TRBV6-5 to TRBJ2-1; TRBD2 agrees at 12 bases. Per the germline V gene, CDR1 is MNHEY and CDR2 is SVGAGI. This CDR3 has 15 residues. The J segment lost 6 bases and the V segment lost 6 bases, leaving 6 bases of the junction unmatched. CDR3 protein: CASRSRLAGVNEQFF. The CDR3 DNA is TGTGCCAGCAGATCCCGACTAGCGGGAGTCAATGAGCAGTTCTTC.

This sequence joins TRBV7-9 and TRBJ1-2, with TRBD1 matching over 9 bases. This CDR3 is built from 16 residues. Germline V lookup: CDR1 SEHNR, CDR2 FQNEAQ (reference sequence). The J segment lost 6 bases and the V segment lost 1 base, leaving 9 bases of the junction unmatched. The CDR3 bases are TGTGCCAGCAGCTTAGGAGACCGGGACAGGGTACATGGCTACACCTTC. Translation gives CASSLGDRDRVHGYTF.

This clonotype was detected only once. Germline is not matched at one junction end, which may reflect a read error. The gene calls are TRBV7-9 and TRBJ1-6; D gene uncertain. CDR3 length: 13 amino acids. The germline CDR1 and CDR2 sequences are SEHNR and FQNEAQ (reference sequence). CDR3 bases: TGTGCCAGCAGGAGGGTTTCCAATTCGCCCCTCCACTTT. Amino acid sequence: CASRRVSNSPLHF.

The V gene is TRBV6-6, the J gene TRBJ1-2; TRBD1 agrees at 7 bases. Looked up from germline, CDR1 is MNHNY and CDR2 is SVGAGI (reference sequence). The V gene end was trimmed by 7 bases and the J gene end by 2 bases; junction bases not matched to a gene: 13. This CDR3 has 16 residues. CDR3 bases: TGTGCCAGCACCATCGACGGAATCAGGGGGAACTATGGCTACACCTTC. It codes for CASTIDGIRGNYGYTF.

V and J are TRBV14 and TRBJ2-2; D gene ambiguous. The V and J ends lost 1 base and 2 bases respectively, with 8 bases between them. The CDR3 spans 15 residues. Germline-derived CDR1 and CDR2 are SGHDN and FVKESK. The CDR3 nucleotides read TGTGCCAGCAGCCAAGCGGACCTTAACACCGGGGAGCTGTTTTTT. Translating gives CASSQADLNTGELFF.

This clonotype has a count of ten or more. The rearrangement joins TRBV7-2 to TRBJ1-1; 7 bases are a match to TRBD1. The trim removed 5 bases at V and 0 bases at J, leaving 3 bases unmatched. Germline assignment: CDR1 SGHTA and CDR2 FQGNSA. CDR3 length: 14 amino acids. The CDR3 DNA sequence: TGTGCCAGCAGCCGACAGGGTATGAACACTGAAGCTTTCTTT. Amino acid sequence: CASSRQGMNTEAFF.

The chain employs TRBV20-1 and TRBJ2-7; 10 bases fit TRBD2. Trimming cost V 3 bases and J 4 bases; bases outside gene matches: 6. Looked up from germline, CDR1 is DFQATT and CDR2 is SNEGSKA (reference sequence). The CDR3 is made up of 14 amino acids. The CDR3 here is CSARSPSGRYEQYF. The CDR3 DNA is TGCAGTGCTAGGTCTCCTAGCGGGAGATACGAGCAGTACTTC.

V is TRBV24-1 and J is TRBJ1-1; possibly TRBD1 for D (5 bases). In germline, CDR1 is KGHDR, CDR2 SFDVKD. The CDR3 consists of 14 residues. V was trimmed by 4 bases and J by 3 bases, leaving 11 bases between them. For the CDR3, the DNA is TGTGCCACCAGTGACTCTACAGGAGACACTGAAGCTTTCTTT. Amino acid sequence: CATSDSTGDTEAFF.

The chain uses TRBV11-2 and TRBJ2-1; 10 nucleotides match TRBD2. The length of the CDR3 is 14 residues. With 8 bases clipped from V and 8 bases from J, the junction kept 9 bases outside the gene matches. Germline V gene sequence: CDR1 SGHAT, CDR2 FQNNGV. The CDR3 region is CASYSGGTEDEQFF. The CDR3 nucleotides read TGTGCCAGCTATAGCGGGGGGACGGAGGATGAGCAGTTCTTC.